Following are 15 T cell receptor beta chains from one sample sequenced in a study of CD8+ T cells in alopecia areata. RNA extraction and reverse transcription yielded cDNA as sequencing template. Some clones are missing from TCRdb's copy, which holds only in-frame ones; the method was immunoSEQ multiplex PCR. The sample shows roughly 150,000 clones, about three fifths of them seen only once. Sequenced: CD4+ T cells sorted from blood. The receptors stem from a human donor in good health.

This clone has only a few counts. The chain combines TRBV28 with TRBJ2-1; 9 positions match TRBD1. The CDR3 spans 16 residues. From germline, CDR1 is MDHEN and CDR2 SYDVKM. V shed 4 bases, J shed 7 bases, and the junction held 11 bases outside the gene matches. CDR3 residues: CASSSPGTGTRNEQFF. DNA for the CDR3: TGTGCCAGCAGTTCCCCTGGGACAGGGACGAGGAATGAGCAGTTCTTC.

V is TRBV19 and J is TRBJ1-2; D is unresolved. Per the germline V gene, CDR1 is LNHDA and CDR2 is SQIVND (reference sequence). The germline V and J ends were trimmed by 3 bases and 4 bases, with 9 bases remaining between them. The CDR3 runs to 13 residues. In DNA, the CDR3 is TGTGCCAGTAGTATCGGACGGAGCTATGGCTACACCTTC. This encodes CASSIGRSYGYTF.

This clone was detected only once. This chain joins TRBV30 and TRBJ1-1; D is perhaps TRBD1 (5 bases). Germline V gene data show CDR1 as GTSNPN and CDR2 as SVGIG (reference sequence). V was clipped by 1 base and J by 10 bases, with 13 bases between them. The CDR3 length is 12 residues. The CDR3 DNA sequence: TGTGCCTGGAGTGCGGGACTTTATAGAGCTTTCTTT. It codes for CAWSAGLYRAFF.

This clone qualifies as medium-sized. The rearrangement links TRBV11-2 to TRBJ2-2; 8 nucleotides align to TRBD2. The CDR3 runs 16 residues. Germline CDR1 is SGHAT and CDR2 is FQNNGV. Losses at the gene ends were 8 bases for V and 6 bases for J; bases not matched to a gene: 14. The CDR3 here is CASRWGGRRDPGELFF. The DNA of the CDR3 is TGTGCCAGCCGCTGGGGCGGGAGGAGAGATCCCGGGGAGCTGTTTTTT.

The V and J genes are TRBV5-4 and TRBJ2-2; D not resolved. Germline CDR1 SGHNT, CDR2 YYREEE (reference sequence). V was shortened by 0 bases and J by 4 bases, with 10 bases between the two germline ends. The CDR3 extends over 15 amino acids. The CDR3 DNA reads TGTGCCAGCAGCTTGGCGGTACAGCCCACCGGGGAGCTGTTTTTT. It is translated as CASSLAVQPTGELFF.

This clone was seen only once. Here the CDR3 reads CSGMTHTETQYF. As DNA, the CDR3 is TGCAGCGGTATGACACACACGGAGACCCAGTACTTC. The chain recombines TRBV29-1 with TRBJ2-5; D gene uncertain. Germline V lookup: CDR1 SQVTM, CDR2 ANQGSEA. Trimming cost V 7 bases and J 5 bases, with 14 bases left between them. This CDR3 has 12 amino acids.

The rearrangement joins TRBV7-3 to TRBJ2-1; 13 nucleotides agree with TRBD2. V dropped 4 bases and J dropped 0; count of bases not matched to a gene: 6. The CDR3 spans 18 residues. Germline V gene lookup returns CDR1 SGHTA and CDR2 FQGTGA. The CDR3 region is CASSCPGLAGCSYNEQFF. In DNA form, the CDR3 reads TGTGCCAGCAGCTGTCCGGGACTAGCGGGATGCTCCTACAATGAGCAGTTCTTC.

This rearrangement joins TRBV25-1 to TRBJ2-1; D not resolved. The CDR3 consists of 14 residues. Germline V gene lookup returns CDR1 MGHDK and CDR2 SYGVNS. Trimming removed 11 bases from V and 3 bases from J, with 17 bases in between. CDR3 DNA sequence: TGTGCCTGCCGGAAGACCGGGCACTACAATGAGCAGTTCTTC. Encoded protein: CACRKTGHYNEQFF.

This clone was seen more than once but under ten times. V usage is TRBV30 and J usage is TRBJ2-4; D is tentatively TRBD1 or TRBD2 (6 bases each). The CDR3 sequence is 14 residues long. Germline CDR1 is GTSNPN and CDR2 is SVGIG (reference sequence). V lost 2 bases, J lost 6 bases, and 14 bases lay in between. CDR3 in DNA: TGTGCCTGGAGTTCAGGGGCCGGGGGAAACATTCAGTACTTC. Protein: CAWSSGAGGNIQYF.

This rearrangement joins TRBV5-1 to TRBJ1-5; 12 bases line up with TRBD1. The CDR3 totals 18 residues. Per germline, CDR1 SGHRS and CDR2 YFSETQ. Trimming removed 1 base from V and 2 bases from J; junction bases left unmatched: 7. CDR3 bases: TGCGCCAGCAGCTTGATGCCGGGACAGGGGGCCGGCAATCAGCCCCAGCATTTT. It translates to CASSLMPGQGAGNQPQHF.

This clone was counted a few times. The chain employs TRBV30 and TRBJ2-1; 9 bases agree with TRBD1. The CDR3 length is 14 residues. Germline V gene data show CDR1 as GTSNPN and CDR2 as SVGIG (reference sequence). The CDR3 nucleotides are TGTGCTGAGAGCCCGGGACAGGGCTACAATGAGCAGTTCTTC. This translates into CAESPGQGYNEQFF. Looking up the rest from reference TRBV30 and TRBJ2-1 gives the full variable domain: SQTIHQWPATLVQPVGSPLSLECTVEGTSNPNLYWYRQAAGRGLQLLFYSVGIGQISSEVPQNLSASRPQDRQFILSSKKLLLSDSGFYLCAESPGQGYNEQFFGPGTRLTVL.

The chain employs TRBV12-5 and TRBJ2-6; D may be TRBD2 (6 bases). The CDR3 extends over 17 amino acids. CDR1 LGHNT and CDR2 FRNRAP come from the germline V gene. V was cut by 6 bases and J by 0 bases, with 15 bases left in between. This CDR3 is CASGWTATSSGANVLTF. Here the CDR3 DNA reads TGTGCTAGTGGGTGGACGGCGACTAGCTCTGGGGCCAACGTCCTGACTTTC.

The CDR3 DNA follows: TGTGCCAGCAGCGGACAGGGGCCCTACGAGCAGTACTTC. It encodes CASSGQGPYEQYF. The rearrangement joins TRBV5-4 to TRBJ2-7; 9 bases line up with TRBD1. The V segment lost 4 bases and the J segment 2 bases; nucleotides outside the gene matches: 1. The CDR3 extends over 13 amino acids. Germline assignment: CDR1 SGHNT and CDR2 YYREEE (reference sequence).

The chain carries TRBV29-1 and TRBJ2-2; no definite D call. The CDR3 runs to 14 residues. Germline lookup yields CDR1 SQVTM and CDR2 ANQGSEA. The ends were cut back, 5 bases at V and 4 bases at J, with 14 bases in the middle. The CDR3 here is CSVSFLAGTGELFF. In nucleotides, the CDR3 is TGCAGCGTTAGTTTCCTGGCAGGCACCGGGGAGCTGTTTTTT.

This sequence joins TRBV6-5 and TRBJ2-7; TRBD1 agrees at 7 bases. Germline CDR1 MNHEY, CDR2 SVGAGI. The J segment lost 6 bases and the V segment lost 6 bases, leaving 8 bases of the junction unmatched. The CDR3 runs to 13 residues. In nucleotides, the CDR3 is TGTGCCAGCAGCCTGACAGGGTCGCGCGAGCAGTACTTC. This gives the protein CASSLTGSREQYF.